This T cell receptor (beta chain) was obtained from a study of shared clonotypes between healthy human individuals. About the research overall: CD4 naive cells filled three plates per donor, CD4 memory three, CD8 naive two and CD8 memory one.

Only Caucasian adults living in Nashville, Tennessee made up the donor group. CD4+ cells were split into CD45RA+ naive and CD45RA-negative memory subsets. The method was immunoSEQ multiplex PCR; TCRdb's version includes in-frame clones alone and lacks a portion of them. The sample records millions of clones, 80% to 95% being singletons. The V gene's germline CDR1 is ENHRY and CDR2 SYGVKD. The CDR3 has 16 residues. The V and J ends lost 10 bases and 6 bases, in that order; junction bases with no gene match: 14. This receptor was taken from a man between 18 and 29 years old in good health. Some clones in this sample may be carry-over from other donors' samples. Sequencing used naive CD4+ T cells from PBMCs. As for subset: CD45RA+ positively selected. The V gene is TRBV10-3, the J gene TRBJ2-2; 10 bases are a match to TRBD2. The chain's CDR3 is CATRETLAGGAGELFF. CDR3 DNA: TGTGCCACCAGAGAGACCTTAGCGGGAGGAGCCGGGGAGCTGTTTTTT.